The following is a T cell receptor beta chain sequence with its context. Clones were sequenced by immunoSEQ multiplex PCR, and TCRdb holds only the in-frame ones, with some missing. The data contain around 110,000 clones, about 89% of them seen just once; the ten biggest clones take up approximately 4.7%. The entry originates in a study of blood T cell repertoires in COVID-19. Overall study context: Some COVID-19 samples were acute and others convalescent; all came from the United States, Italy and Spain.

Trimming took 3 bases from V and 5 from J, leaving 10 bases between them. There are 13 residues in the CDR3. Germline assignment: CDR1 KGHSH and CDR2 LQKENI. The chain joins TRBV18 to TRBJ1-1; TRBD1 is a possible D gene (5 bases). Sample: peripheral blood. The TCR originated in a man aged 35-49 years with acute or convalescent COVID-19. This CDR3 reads CASSPKPGTEAFF. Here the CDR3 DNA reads TGTGCCAGCTCACCCAAACCAGGGACTGAAGCTTTCTTT.